A selection of T cell receptor beta chains follows, all from one sample in a study of blood T cells in healthy people across ages. In TCRdb, the 5' RACE reads were re-called with MiXCR into one record per CDR3 protein. The profile shows under 1,000,000 distinct CDR3 sequences, 46% of them singletons. What was sequenced was blood. The receptor set was obtained from a man older than 75 in good health. The CDR3 runs from the conserved cysteine through the conserved F or W. Fields, in order: clone size, D gene, V gene, J gene, CDR3 protein, CDR3 DNA. D genes are given only for firm matches. Clone sizes are given selectively: once, few, many, or a class where the clone is expanded.

-	TRBD1	TRBV7-9	TRBJ2-6	CASSLRPGGSGANVLTF	TGTGCCAGCAGCTTACGTCCAGGGGGTTCTGGGGCCAACGTCCTGACTTTC
-	-	TRBV29-1	TRBJ2-7	CSVEQGSYEQYF	TGCAGCGTTGAACAGGGTAGCTACGAGCAGTACTTC
-	-	TRBV29-1	TRBJ2-4	CSAVGADKNIQYF	TGCAGCGCCGTAGGGGCTGACAAAAACATTCAGTACTTC
-	-	TRBV7-9	TRBJ2-3	CASSPKGRVTDTQYF	TGTGCCAGCAGCCCGAAGGGCCGAGTCACAGATACGCAGTATTTT
-	-	TRBV5-5	TRBJ1-2	CASSPGPLNYGCTF	TGTGCCAGCAGCCCGGGACCGCTCAACTATGGCTGCACCTTC
few	TRBD1	TRBV20-1	TRBJ2-5	CSARDRQGEYF	TGCAGTGCTAGAGATCGACAGGGGGAGTACTTC
-	TRBD2	TRBV7-2	TRBJ2-5	CASSLWAGGGEETQYF	TGTGCCAGCAGCTTATGGGCGGGAGGGGGTGAGGAGACCCAGTACTTC
-	-	TRBV7-9	TRBJ2-1	CASSSRVLENERFF	TGTGCCAGCAGCTCCAGAGTTTTAGAGAATGAGCGGTTCTTC
-	-	TRBV10-3	TRBJ1-4	CATSKGGGEKLFF	TGTGCCACCAGTAAGGGAGGAGGTGAAAAACTGTTTTTT
-	-	TRBV4-3	TRBJ2-7	CASSQDAAVGGYEQYF	TGCGCCAGCAGCCAAGATGCAGCGGTTGGAGGGTACGAGCAGTACTTC
few	-	TRBV28	TRBJ2-5	CASSSSEGTIHEQYF	TGTGCCAGCAGCAGCTCGGAGGGGACAATCCATGAGCAGTACTTC
-	TRBD2	TRBV5-1	TRBJ2-1	CASSFSGRSDEQFF	TGCGCCAGCAGCTTTAGCGGGAGAAGCGATGAGCAGTTCTTC
few	TRBD2	TRBV24-1	TRBJ2-3	CATSDPGRPTDTQYF	TGTGCCACCAGTGATCCCGGGAGGCCCACAGATACGCAGTATTTT
-	TRBD1	TRBV29-1	TRBJ1-1	CSVVQGVGEAFF	TGCAGCGTTGTTCAGGGGGTGGGTGAAGCTTTCTTT
-	-	TRBV10-3	TRBJ1-6	CAISESAAGGRSPLHF	TGTGCCATCAGTGAGTCTGCTGCCGGGGGACGATCACCCCTCCACTTT
few	-	TRBV9	TRBJ2-4	CASSPGALTKNIQYF	TGTGCCAGCAGCCCTGGGGCCTTAACAAAAAACATTCAGTACTTC
many	-	TRBV12-3/TRBV12-4	TRBJ2-3	CASGRADTQYF	TGTGCCAGCGGTAGGGCAGATACGCAGTATTTT
-	-	TRBV7-8	TRBJ2-1	CASSLVVGGWANEQFF	TGTGCCAGCAGCTTAGTGGTGGGAGGATGGGCCAATGAGCAGTTCTTC
few	-	TRBV7-3	TRBJ2-1	CASSVMGYNEQFF	TGTGCCAGCAGCGTAATGGGCTACAATGAGCAGTTCTTC
few	-	TRBV29-1	TRBJ2-7	CSHSQGPRYEQYF	TGCAGCCATTCCCAGGGCCCCCGCTACGAGCAGTACTTC
-	TRBD2	TRBV30	TRBJ2-7	CAWSVPAGNSEQYF	TGTGCCTGGAGTGTACCAGCGGGAAACAGCGAGCAGTACTTC
-	TRBD1	TRBV6-1	TRBJ1-6	CASTRQGWDSPLHF	TGTGCCAGCACCCGACAGGGGTGGGATTCACCCCTCCACTTT
-	TRBD1	TRBV27	TRBJ2-7	CASTWGQGAYEQYF	TGTGCCAGCACATGGGGACAGGGGGCCTACGAGCAGTACTTC
-	-	TRBV29-1	TRBJ2-5	CSVRTTETQYF	TGCAGCGTAAGGACTACAGAGACCCAGTACTTC
-	TRBD2	TRBV12-3/TRBV12-4	TRBJ2-1	CASTTSGIGYNEQFF	TGTGCCAGCACGACTAGCGGGATTGGCTACAATGAGCAGTTCTTC
few	TRBD2	TRBV20-1	TRBJ2-1	CSAKGLRTSGKAEQFF	TGCAGTGCCAAGGGCCTTCGGACTAGCGGGAAGGCTGAGCAGTTCTTC
-	TRBD1	TRBV13	TRBJ2-1	CASSSLRQGKTQFF	TGTGCCAGCAGCTCCCTAAGACAGGGTAAGACCCAGTTCTTC
few	-	TRBV6-1	TRBJ1-1	CASRRGKDTEAFF	TGTGCCAGCAGGAGAGGGAAAGACACTGAAGCTTTCTTT
-	-	TRBV7-9	TRBJ1-4	CASSLAGTNEKLFF	TGTGCCAGCAGCTTAGCAGGGACTAATGAAAAACTGTTTTTT
-	-	TRBV12-3/TRBV12-4	TRBJ2-1	CASSWTAANEQFF	TGTGCCAGCAGTTGGACGGCCGCCAATGAGCAGTTCTTC
few	TRBD2	TRBV5-1	TRBJ2-3	CASSPYPGLATDTQYF	TGCGCCAGCAGCCCGTACCCTGGACTAGCAACAGATACGCAGTATTTT
-	TRBD2	TRBV5-5	TRBJ2-7	CVSSLGGSESYEQYF	TGTGTCAGCAGCTTGGGCGGGAGCGAAAGCTACGAGCAGTACTTC